This T cell receptor beta chain is drawn from a study of regulatory and conventional T cells in RAG deficiency. Study outcomes and limitations: Omenn patients showed >85% Treg-Tconv overlap and shorter CDR3 lengths. Control T-cell subsets had markedly higher Shannon entropy and lower Simpson indices than RAG-deficient patients. Sorted Omenn CD25-high CD127-low cells may not be bona fide Tregs.

Blood CD4+ CD25-high CD127-low regulatory T cells supplied the genomic DNA template. The table came from immunoSEQ multiplex PCR; TCRdb's copy has only in-frame clones and leaves some out. Among some 20,000 clones listed, 87% were seen once. Details on this clone: What it binds is unknown.

The V gene's germline CDR1 is SGDLS and CDR2 YYNGEE. V shed 4 bases and J shed 4 bases, with 14 bases lying between them. The CDR3 loop spans 15 amino acids. A further study also used this sample, focusing on regulatory T cells. From that paper: The primer mix had 52 TRBV and 13 TRBJ primers. In patients, unique TRB V-J pairs were restricted and V/J usage skewed, especially in Tregs.

Sequenced material: Tregs sorted from blood. This chain links TRBV9 with TRBJ1-4; D call uncertain. The receptor's source is a human donor in good health. CDR3 sequence (DNA): TGTGCCAGCAGCCCCAGTCTACGCTATAATGAAAAACTGTTTTTT. Its protein product is CASSPSLRYNEKLFF.